The entry that follows covers one T cell receptor (beta chain) sequence. Only in-frame clones appear in the TCRdb table, and some are missing; sequencing was by immunoSEQ multiplex PCR. The sample shows 70,000 to 95,000 clones, roughly 88% of them seen only once. The germline gives CDR1 KGHSH, CDR2 LQKENI. This CDR3 is built from 15 residues. V shed 3 bases and J 5 bases; nucleotides not matched to a gene: 8. The sample belongs to a study of blood T cell repertoires in COVID-19. V and J are TRBV18 and TRBJ2-5; 8 nucleotides agree with TRBD1. This receptor was taken from a human donor with active COVID-19. The donor label of this sample is uncertain. The sequencing sample was made of peripheral blood. The CDR3 loop reads CASSPQGASYETQYF. The CDR3 DNA follows: TGTGCCAGCTCACCCCAGGGGGCGTCCTACGAGACCCAGTACTTC.